Here is one T cell receptor (beta chain) with its context. Its specificity is unknown. The junction shows a germline mismatch at one end, possibly a read error. This CDR3 spans 16 amino acids. The germline CDR1 and CDR2 sequences are SGHKS and YYEKEE (reference sequence). MiXCR was run by TCRdb on the reads, yielding one entry per CDR3 protein. The sample lists hundreds of thousands of distinct CDR3 sequences, around 9.1% occurring once. The data were obtained in a study of T cell repertoires in cytomegalovirus infection. General study points: HLA-C-restricted TCR beta clonotypes specific for CMV led the ex vivo response.

Sequenced sample: PBMCs. This TCR came from a human donor in good health (CMV status not recorded). Some clones in this sample may be carry-over from other donors' samples. V usage is TRBV5-5 and J usage is TRBJ2-1; D ambiguous. The CDR3 nucleotides read TGTGCCAGCAACTTGTTTTGGGTCAGCTCCTACAATGAGCAGTTCTTC. This encodes CASNLFWVSSYNEQFF.